One and the same sample provided the 26 T cell receptor beta chains below, sequenced in a study of TIL therapy for anti-PD-1-resistant metastatic lung cancer. This was the immunoSEQ v3 assay. Profiling relied on immunoSEQ multiplex PCR, and the TCRdb table lists in-frame clones only, not all of them. The sample has more than 20,000 clones; roughly two thirds are singletons. The time point here: pre-treatment sample, taken before nivolumab and TIL therapy. Most excised metastases sampled were pleural nodules or supraclavicular lymph nodes. The specimen comprised tumor tissue, sampled at baseline. The source is a woman aged 30-79 years with non-small cell lung cancer.

This clone was detected many times. The chain combines TRBV5-1 with TRBJ1-2, with D perhaps matching TRBD1 (5 bases). Germline values: CDR1 SGHRS, CDR2 YFSETQ. The CDR3 spans 14 residues. The V end lost 0 bases, the J end lost 5 bases, and 11 bases lay between the germline ends. CDR3 protein: CASSLAGLGYGYTF. The CDR3 DNA is TGCGCCAGCAGCTTGGCGGGACTTGGGTATGGCTACACCTTC.

V usage is TRBV29-1 and J usage is TRBJ2-5; 8 nucleotides line up with TRBD1. This CDR3 comprises 13 residues. Germline V gene lookup returns CDR1 SQVTM and CDR2 ANQGSEA. The V and J ends lost 6 bases and 4 bases, in that order; junction bases with no gene match: 7. Here the CDR3 reads CSVTGQGIETQYF. The CDR3 nucleotides read TGCAGCGTGACCGGACAGGGTATAGAGACCCAGTACTTC. Full variable domain (rest looked up from reference TRBV29-1 and TRBJ2-5): SAVISQKPSRDICQRGTSLTIQCQVDSQVTMMFWYRQQPGQSLTLIATANQGSEATYESGFVIDKFPISRPNLTFSTLTVSNMSPEDSSIYLCSVTGQGIETQYFGPGTRLLVL.

J is TRBJ2-3 and V is TRBV9; 10 nucleotides agree with TRBD2. Germline assignment: CDR1 SGDLS and CDR2 YYNGEE. V lost 3 bases and J lost 3; bases outside the gene matches: 7. This CDR3 has 16 amino acids. In DNA form, the CDR3 reads TGTGCCAGCAGCGAGGAAGCGGGAGGGTCGACAGATACGCAGTATTTT. This gives the protein CASSEEAGGSTDTQYF.

This clone showed up just a few times. The chain couples TRBV5-1 to TRBJ2-7; D call uncertain. This CDR3 is 12 amino acids long. Trimming took 0 bases from V and 5 from J, leaving 6 bases between them. Germline lookup yields CDR1 SGHRS and CDR2 YFSETQ. The CDR3 DNA is TGCGCCAGCAGCTTGGATGCGGACGAGCAGTACTTC. This codes for CASSLDADEQYF.

The chain couples TRBV5-1 to TRBJ2-2, with TRBD2 as a possible D gene (6 bases). Germline values: CDR1 SGHRS, CDR2 YFSETQ. Trimming took 3 bases from V and 2 from J, leaving 14 bases between them. This CDR3 spans 16 amino acids. Here the CDR3 DNA reads TGCGCCAGCAGCTGGACCGGGACTCTTAACACCGGGGAGCTGTTTTTT. Amino acids: CASSWTGTLNTGELFF.

The rearrangement uses TRBV5-6 and TRBJ2-7; 10 bases line up with TRBD1. The CDR3 runs to 15 residues. CDR1 SGHDT and CDR2 YYEEEE come from the germline V gene. V shed 4 bases and J 2 bases; nucleotides not matched to a gene: 6. The DNA of the CDR3 is TGTGCCAGCAGCCTATCGGGGACAGGGGCCTACGAGCAGTACTTC. It encodes CASSLSGTGAYEQYF.

The CDR3 loop reads CAISEASPKDFNEKLFF. CDR3 coding DNA: TGTGCCATCAGTGAGGCGAGTCCGAAGGATTTTAATGAAAAACTGTTTTTT. The rearrangement links TRBV10-3 to TRBJ1-4; D remains unclear. Germline values: CDR1 ENHRY, CDR2 SYGVKD. The CDR3 consists of 17 residues. Trimming pared 2 bases from V and 4 bases from J, leaving 17 bases between.

This chain uses TRBV5-1 with TRBJ2-1; 13 positions match TRBD2. V lost 6 bases to trimming and J lost 10 bases; unmatched junction nucleotides: 10. In germline, CDR1 is SGHRS, CDR2 YFSETQ. This CDR3 region has 15 residues. The CDR3 coding sequence is TGCGCCAGCATGGGCGATGGACTAGCGGGAGACGAGCAGTTCTTC. This sequence encodes CASMGDGLAGDEQFF.

The chain recombines TRBV18 with TRBJ1-1; a weak D match, TRBD1 (6 bases). Germline V gene lookup returns CDR1 KGHSH and CDR2 LQKENI. CDR3 size: 13 residues. Between the trimmed V and J ends, which lost 6 bases and 1 base, there was a span of 9 bases. CDR3 nucleotide sequence: TGTGCCAGCTCGCAGGGACAGAACACTGAAGCTTTCTTT. It encodes CASSQGQNTEAFF.

This chain connects TRBV5-6 to TRBJ2-6; possibly TRBD1 or TRBD2 for D (5 bases each). V lost 1 base to trimming and J lost 5 bases, with 13 bases between them. This CDR3 has 16 amino acids. Germline CDR1 is SGHDT and CDR2 is YYEEEE. This CDR3 is CASSLWGITRANVLTF. In DNA form, the CDR3 reads TGTGCCAGCAGCTTGTGGGGGATCACTAGGGCCAACGTCCTGACTTTC.

V is TRBV19 and J is TRBJ2-1; TRBD2 is a possible D gene (7 bases). The CDR3 spans 16 residues. V lost 8 bases to trimming and J lost 0 bases, with 17 bases between them. Germline-derived CDR1 and CDR2 are LNHDA and SQIVND (reference sequence). CDR3 sequence (DNA): TGTGCCAGTGTCAAGGGGGGGCAAGGCTCCTACAATGAGCAGTTCTTC. Protein sequence: CASVKGGQGSYNEQFF.

This clone was counted a few times. This chain links TRBV7-8 with TRBJ2-5; D is undetermined. With 2 bases removed from V and 1 base from J, the gap between germline ends came to 2 bases. There are 12 residues in the CDR3. Germline CDR1 is SGHVS and CDR2 is FQNEAQ. DNA for the CDR3: TGTGCCAGCAGCTTACCCCAAGAGACCCAGTACTTC. It encodes CASSLPQETQYF.

This clone was picked up one time. This sequence joins TRBV9 and TRBJ2-1; D unresolved. This CDR3 contains 17 residues. V was clipped by 0 bases and J by 7 bases, with 20 bases between them. Per germline, CDR1 SGDLS and CDR2 YYNGEE. The CDR3 region is CASSVELSSTLSNEQFF. CDR3 nucleotides: TGTGCCAGCAGCGTAGAGTTGTCTTCCACCCTCTCAAATGAGCAGTTCTTC.

V is TRBV6-4 and J is TRBJ1-1; D remains ambiguous. The CDR3 loop spans 14 amino acids. V was trimmed by 5 bases and J by 9 bases, leaving 19 bases between them. The germline V gene encodes CDR1 MRHNA and CDR2 SNTAGT. The CDR3 region has the DNA TGTGCCAGCAGTTACGCCACAGCGTCCTCTCAAGCTTTCTTT. Protein sequence: CASSYATASSQAFF.

The rearrangement joins TRBV21-1 to TRBJ2-4; the listed D gene, TRBD2, was not tested against the DNA. TRBV21-1 is a pseudogene. This CDR3 spans 14 amino acids. The DNA of the CDR3 is TGTGCCAACCCGTCGGGACTAGCCAAAAACATTCAGTACTTC. Its translation: CANPSGLAKNIQYF.

The CDR3 region has the DNA TGCGCCAGCAGCTTTGGGGCCGGGACAGTAACCGGGGAGCTGTTTTTT. Amino acid sequence: CASSFGAGTVTGELFF. The J gene is TRBJ2-2, the V gene TRBV5-1, with TRBD1 identical over 7 bases. V shed 2 bases and J 5 bases; nucleotides not matched to a gene: 9. Germline V lookup: CDR1 SGHRS, CDR2 YFSETQ. The CDR3 is 16 amino acids.

The V gene is TRBV29-1, the J gene TRBJ2-7; TRBD1 matches at 9 bases. Unmatched junction bases numbered 10, after V lost 7 bases and J lost 6 bases. Germline V gene data show CDR1 as SQVTM and CDR2 as ANQGSEA. This CDR3 is 13 amino acids long. CDR3 loop: CSGRGQGISEQYF. The CDR3 nucleotides read TGCAGCGGCCGGGGACAGGGTATAAGCGAGCAGTACTTC.

This sequence joins TRBV7-7 and TRBJ2-5; 7 nucleotides agree with TRBD1. Looked up from germline, CDR1 is SSHAT and CDR2 is FNYEAQ (reference sequence). The CDR3 runs to 15 residues. J gave up 2 bases and V 5 bases, and 8 bases lay outside the gene matches. CDR3 nucleotides: TGTGCCAGCAGCCCAGGGACAGCTCTACAAGAGACCCAGTACTTC. It is translated as CASSPGTALQETQYF.

The J gene is TRBJ1-3, the V gene TRBV19, with D uncertain. Per the germline V gene, CDR1 is LNHDA and CDR2 is SQIVND (reference sequence). Between the trimmed V and J ends, which lost 4 bases and 0 bases, there was a span of 13 bases. This CDR3 is 16 amino acids long. CDR3 protein: CASSRPLRSSGNTIYF. DNA of the CDR3: TGTGCCAGTAGTAGGCCCCTGCGGAGCTCTGGAAACACCATATATTTT.

The chain uses TRBV6-5 and TRBJ1-4, with 9 bases that match TRBD1. CDR3 length: 14 residues. V lost 5 bases and J lost 8; bases outside the gene matches: 6. Germline V gene lookup returns CDR1 MNHEY and CDR2 SVGAGI. The CDR3 region is CASSPQGAEEKLFF. The CDR3 DNA is TGTGCCAGCAGTCCACAGGGGGCAGAGGAAAAACTGTTTTTT.

The chain links TRBV11-2 to TRBJ1-3, with 7 bases lining up with TRBD1. The trim removed 2 bases at V and 2 bases at J, leaving 3 bases unmatched. Per the germline V gene, CDR1 is SGHAT and CDR2 is FQNNGV. The CDR3 length is 15 residues. CDR3 protein: CASSLSGGTGNTIYF. Here the CDR3 DNA reads TGTGCCAGCAGCTTATCAGGGGGAACTGGAAACACCATATATTTT.

The chain recombines TRBV2 with TRBJ2-7, with D unclear. CDR3 length equals 13 residues. Germline CDR1 and CDR2: SNHLY and FYNNEI. The V gene lost 5 bases and the J gene lost 2 bases, with 10 bases spanning the gap. CDR3 in DNA: TGTGCCAGCAGTTCAGGAAGCGCCTACGAGCAGTACTTC. This gives the protein CASSSGSAYEQYF. Full variable domain (outside the CDR3, taken from reference TRBV2 and TRBJ2-7): EPEVTQTPSHQVTQMGQEVILRCVPISNHLYFYWYRQILGQKVEFLVSFYNNEISEKSEIFDDQFSVERPDGSNFTLKIRSTKLEDSAMYFCASSSGSAYEQYFGPGTRLTVT.

This clone appeared a few times. This chain connects TRBV6-6 to TRBJ1-5; 9 bases are shared with TRBD1. The CDR3 sequence is 14 residues long. With 6 bases clipped from V and 6 bases from J, the junction kept 6 bases outside the gene matches. Germline values: CDR1 MNHNY, CDR2 SVGAGI (reference sequence). This CDR3 is CASRGQGEVQPQHF. As DNA, the CDR3 is TGTGCCAGCAGGGGACAGGGTGAGGTTCAGCCCCAGCATTTT.

This clone was seen only a few times. This chain connects TRBV7-9 to TRBJ1-1; 7 nucleotides line up with TRBD1. CDR3 length: 15 residues. Trimming removed 5 bases from V and 3 bases from J; junction bases left unmatched: 9. Germline assignment: CDR1 SEHNR and CDR2 FQNEAQ (reference sequence). The CDR3 DNA reads TGTGCCAGCAGCCGTACAGGGGTAGGGGACACTGAAGCTTTCTTT. Residues: CASSRTGVGDTEAFF.

This chain connects TRBV11-2 to TRBJ1-5; D perhaps matches TRBD1 (6 bases). V dropped 3 bases and J dropped 6 bases, with 18 bases sitting between them. This CDR3 region has 16 residues. From germline, CDR1 is SGHAT and CDR2 FQNNGV. This chain's CDR3 is CASSFAGQMATQPQHF. The CDR3 DNA follows: TGTGCCAGCAGCTTTGCAGGACAGATGGCTACTCAGCCCCAGCATTTT.

CDR3: CASSELAGVANEQFF. The CDR3 DNA follows: TGTGCCAGCAGCGAACTAGCGGGAGTCGCCAATGAGCAGTTCTTC. This rearrangement joins TRBV27 to TRBJ2-1; 11 bases agree with TRBD2. The CDR3 covers 15 residues. Germline V CDR1 and CDR2: MNHEY, SMNVEV (reference sequence). The V and J ends lost 6 bases and 6 bases, in that order; junction bases with no gene match: 7.